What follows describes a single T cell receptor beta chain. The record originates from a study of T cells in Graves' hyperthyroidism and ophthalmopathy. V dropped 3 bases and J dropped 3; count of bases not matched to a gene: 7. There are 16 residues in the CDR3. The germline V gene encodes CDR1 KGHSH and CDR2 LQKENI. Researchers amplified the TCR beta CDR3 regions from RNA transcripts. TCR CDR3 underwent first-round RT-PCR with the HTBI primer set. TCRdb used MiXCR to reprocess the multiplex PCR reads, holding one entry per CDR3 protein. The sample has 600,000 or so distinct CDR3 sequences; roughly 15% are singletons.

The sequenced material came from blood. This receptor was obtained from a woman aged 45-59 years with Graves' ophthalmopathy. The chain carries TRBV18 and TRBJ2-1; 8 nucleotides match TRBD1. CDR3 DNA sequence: TGTGCCAGCTCACCCATTCCGGGGACAGGCTACAATGAGCAGTTCTTC. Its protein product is CASSPIPGTGYNEQFF. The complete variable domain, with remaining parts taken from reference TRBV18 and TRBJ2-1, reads NAGVMQNPRHLVRRRGQEARLRCSPMKGHSHVYWYRQLPEEGLKFMVYLQKENIIDESGMPKERFSAEFPKEGPSILRIQQVVRGDSAAYFCASSPIPGTGYNEQFFGPGTRLTVL.